Here is one T cell receptor beta chain with its context. In germline, CDR1 is KGHDR, CDR2 SFDVKD. Trimming took 0 bases from V and 3 from J; bases not matched to a gene: 2. CDR3 length equals 16 residues. In the study's own analysis: Nucleated cell number was recorded as an estimate derived from reference gene primer amplification. Sequenced by immunoSEQ multiplex PCR; TCRdb stores in-frame clones only, minus some. V and J calls and clone size are copied from that table; D and trimming were computed from the DNA. The data show 200,000 to 250,000 clones, with about nine tenths seen just once and 5.5% to 7% held by the top ten. This specimen comes from a study of blood T cell repertoires in COVID-19. Study in general: Samples representing acute and convalescent COVID-19 were sourced from the United States, Italy and Spain. T cells, B-cell-depleted T cells, or PBMCs provided the cDNA or gDNA that served as material.

Sequenced input: peripheral blood. The sequence derives from a man older than 75 with acute or convalescent COVID-19. This sequence joins TRBV24-1 and TRBJ2-1; the match to TRBD1 covers 9 bases. As DNA, the CDR3 is TGTGCCACCAGTGATTTGGGGACAGGGCTCTACAATGAGCAGTTCTTC. Protein sequence: CATSDLGTGLYNEQFF.